One sample yielded the 7 T cell receptor beta chains listed below, sequenced in a study of OX40 agonist ivuxolimab in advanced cancers. Libraries were prepared by immunoSEQ multiplex PCR; TCRdb keeps only in-frame clonotypes and omits some of them. The sample yields roughly 32,000 clones, approximately 91% seen once. This specimen was CD4+ or CD8+ T cells sorted from blood, taken in a trial of the OX40 agonist ivuxolimab. The receptors were sampled from an adult with an advanced solid tumor such as melanoma, head and neck, liver or kidney cancer.

The V call is TRBV23-1, the J call TRBJ1-1; TRBD1 agrees at 7 bases. TRBV23-1 is an ORF, and what it does is uncertain. V shed 7 bases and J 4 bases; nucleotides not matched to a gene: 9. This CDR3 spans 14 amino acids. CDR3 residues: CASKGYRGGTEAFF. Here the CDR3 DNA reads TGCGCCAGCAAGGGGTACAGGGGTGGCACTGAAGCTTTCTTT.

This chain connects TRBV29-1 to TRBJ2-1; 9 positions match TRBD2. The CDR3 runs 15 residues. With 5 bases clipped from V and 7 bases from J, the junction kept 12 bases outside the gene matches. Germline CDR1 SQVTM, CDR2 ANQGSEA. CDR3 residues: CSVHGLAGRDNEQFF. The CDR3 DNA follows: TGCAGCGTTCATGGGCTAGCGGGGCGGGATAATGAGCAGTTCTTC.

The CDR3: CASSLGERTDTQYF. CDR3 coding DNA: TGTGCCAGCAGCTTAGGAGAACGCACAGATACGCAGTATTTT. The chain is built from TRBV13 and TRBJ2-3, with D unresolved. V dropped 0 bases and J dropped 1 base, with 5 bases sitting between them. Germline CDR1 and CDR2: PRHDT and FYEKMQ (reference sequence). The CDR3 spans 14 residues. Based on the CDR3 plus reference TRBV13 and TRBJ2-3, the full variable domain is AAGVIQSPRHLIKEKRETATLKCYPIPRHDTVYWYQQGPGQDPQFLISFYEKMQSDKGSIPDRFSAQQFSDYHSELNMSSLELGDSALYFCASSLGERTDTQYFGPGTRLTVL.

This chain links TRBV27 with TRBJ2-7; D is unclear. The V and J ends lost 4 bases and 1 base respectively, with 8 bases between them. The germline V gene has CDR1 MNHEY and CDR2 SMNVEV (reference sequence). CDR3 length: 13 residues. CDR3 sequence: CASSYRDSYEQYF. The CDR3 DNA reads TGTGCCAGCAGTTACAGAGATTCCTACGAGCAGTACTTC.

The chain carries TRBV6-5 and TRBJ1-2; perhaps TRBD1 as D (5 bases). The CDR3 is made up of 14 amino acids. Trimming left V 2 bases short and J 2 bases short, with 9 bases between. From germline, CDR1 is MNHEY and CDR2 SVGAGI. The CDR3 reads CASSYRGPNYGYTF. The CDR3 DNA follows: TGTGCCAGCAGTTACCGGGGCCCCAACTATGGCTACACCTTC.

The chain couples TRBV10-2 to TRBJ1-5; D not certain. V was clipped by 2 bases and J by 0 bases, with 5 bases between them. Germline values: CDR1 WSHSY, CDR2 SAAADI. The CDR3 contains 14 residues. The CDR3 reads CASSEVYSNQPQHF. The CDR3 nucleotides are TGCGCCAGCAGTGAGGTCTATAGCAATCAGCCCCAGCATTTT.

V is TRBV28 and J is TRBJ2-3, with D perhaps TRBD1 (6 bases). The length of the CDR3 is 15 residues. Germline CDR1 reads MDHEN; CDR2 reads SYDVKM. V was trimmed by 5 bases and J by 2 bases, leaving 14 bases between them. The CDR3 reads CASSTRDTVTDTQYF. The CDR3 nucleotides read TGTGCCAGCAGTACCCGGGACACCGTCACAGATACGCAGTATTTT.